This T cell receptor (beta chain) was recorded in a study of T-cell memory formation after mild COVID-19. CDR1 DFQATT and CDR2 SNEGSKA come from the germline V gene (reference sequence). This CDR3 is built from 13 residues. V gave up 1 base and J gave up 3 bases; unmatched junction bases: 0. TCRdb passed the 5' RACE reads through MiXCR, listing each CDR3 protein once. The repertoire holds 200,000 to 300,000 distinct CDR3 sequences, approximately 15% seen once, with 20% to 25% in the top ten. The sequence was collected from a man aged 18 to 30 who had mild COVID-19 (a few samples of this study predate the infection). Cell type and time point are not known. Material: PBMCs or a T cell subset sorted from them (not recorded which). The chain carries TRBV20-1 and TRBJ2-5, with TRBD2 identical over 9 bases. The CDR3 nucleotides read TGCAGTGCTAGAGGACTAGCGGAAGAGACCCAGTACTTC. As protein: CSARGLAEETQYF.